Listed here are 3 T cell receptor beta chains from one sample, sequenced in a study of human thymus T cells. From resections taken during corrective heart surgery, the thymus tissue was obtained. Assay: immunoSEQ multiplex PCR; the TCRdb copy retains only in-frame clones and omits some. The table has tens of thousands of clones, 85% to 95% seen once. Sequencing input: thymus tissue. Receptors were obtained from a girl under three years old with a congenital heart defect but otherwise immunologically healthy.

The chain links TRBV7-9 to TRBJ2-5; 8 bases match TRBD1. V lost 3 bases and J lost 5; bases outside the gene matches: 8. CDR1 SEHNR and CDR2 FQNEAQ come from the germline V gene (reference sequence). CDR3 length: 15 residues. The CDR3 spells CASSFRDRQYETQYF. CDR3 nucleotide sequence: TGTGCCAGCAGCTTCCGGGACAGGCAATACGAGACCCAGTACTTC.

V gene TRBV5-1 combines with J gene TRBJ2-2; 9 nucleotides match TRBD1. The CDR3 length is 17 residues. In germline, CDR1 is SGHRS, CDR2 YFSETQ. V shed 0 bases, J shed 0 bases, and the junction held 3 bases outside the gene matches. Here the CDR3 reads CASSLVGDRANTGELFF. For the CDR3, the DNA is TGCGCCAGCAGCTTGGTGGGGGACAGGGCGAACACCGGGGAGCTGTTTTTT.

This chain links TRBV20-1 with TRBJ1-2; D might be TRBD1 (5 bases). The germline V gene encodes CDR1 DFQATT and CDR2 SNEGSKA (reference sequence). V was cut by 5 bases and J by 7 bases, with 11 bases left in between. The CDR3 covers 11 residues. The CDR3, as DNA: TGCAGTGCTGGGGGGGGTATTGGCTACACCTTC. Translating it yields CSAGGGIGYTF.